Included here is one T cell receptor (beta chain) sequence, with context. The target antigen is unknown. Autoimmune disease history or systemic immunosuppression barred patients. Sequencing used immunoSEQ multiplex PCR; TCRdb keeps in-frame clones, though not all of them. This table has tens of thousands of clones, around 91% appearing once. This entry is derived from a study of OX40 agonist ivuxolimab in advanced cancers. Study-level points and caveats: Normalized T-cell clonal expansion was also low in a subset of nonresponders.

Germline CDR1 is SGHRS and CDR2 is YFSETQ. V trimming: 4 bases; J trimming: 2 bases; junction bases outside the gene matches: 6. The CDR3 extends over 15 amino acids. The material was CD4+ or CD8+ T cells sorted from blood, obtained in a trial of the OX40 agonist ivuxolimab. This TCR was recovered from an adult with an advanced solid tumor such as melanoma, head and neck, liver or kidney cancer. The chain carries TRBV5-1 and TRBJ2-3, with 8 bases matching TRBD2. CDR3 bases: TGCGCCAGCAGCCTGGCGGGAGGTTACACAGATACGCAGTATTTT. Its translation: CASSLAGGYTDTQYF.